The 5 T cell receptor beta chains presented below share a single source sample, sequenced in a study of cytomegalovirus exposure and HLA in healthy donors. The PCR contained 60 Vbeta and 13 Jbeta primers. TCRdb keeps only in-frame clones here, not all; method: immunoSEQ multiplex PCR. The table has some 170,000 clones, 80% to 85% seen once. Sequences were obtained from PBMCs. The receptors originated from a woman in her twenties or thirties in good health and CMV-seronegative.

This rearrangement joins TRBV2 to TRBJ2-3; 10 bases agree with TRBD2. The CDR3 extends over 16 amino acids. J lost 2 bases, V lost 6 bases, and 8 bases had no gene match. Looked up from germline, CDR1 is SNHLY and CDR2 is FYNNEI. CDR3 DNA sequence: TGTGCCAGCAGGCCACTAGCGGGGAGAACCACAGATACGCAGTATTTT. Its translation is CASRPLAGRTTDTQYF. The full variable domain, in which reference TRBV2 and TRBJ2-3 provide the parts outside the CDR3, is EPEVTQTPSHQVTQMGQEVILRCVPISNHLYFYWYRQILGQKVEFLVSFYNNEISEKSEIFDDQFSVERPDGSNFTLKIRSTKLEDSAMYFCASRPLAGRTTDTQYFGPGTRLTVL.

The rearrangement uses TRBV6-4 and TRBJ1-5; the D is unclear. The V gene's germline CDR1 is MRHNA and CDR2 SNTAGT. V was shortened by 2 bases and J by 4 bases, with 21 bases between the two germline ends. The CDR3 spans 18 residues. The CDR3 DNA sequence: TGTGCCAGCAGTGACGAGACAATTACCAGACCCGCAAATCAGCCCCAGCATTTT. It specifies CASSDETITRPANQPQHF.

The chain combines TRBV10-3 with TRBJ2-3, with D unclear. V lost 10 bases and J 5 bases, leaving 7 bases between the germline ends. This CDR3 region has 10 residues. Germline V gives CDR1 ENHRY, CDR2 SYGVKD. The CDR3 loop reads CATGVDTQYF. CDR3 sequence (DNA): TGTGCCACCGGTGTAGATACGCAGTATTTT.

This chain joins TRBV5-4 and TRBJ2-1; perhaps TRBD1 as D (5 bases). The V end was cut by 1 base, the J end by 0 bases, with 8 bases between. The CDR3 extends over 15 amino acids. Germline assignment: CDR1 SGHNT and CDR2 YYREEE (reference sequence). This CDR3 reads CASSLQGNSYNEQFF. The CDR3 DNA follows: TGTGCCAGCAGCTTGCAGGGAAACTCCTACAATGAGCAGTTCTTC.

The CDR3 loop is CASIQTGEGGELFF. The CDR3 DNA follows: TGTGCCAGCATCCAAACCGGGGAGGGCGGGGAGCTGTTTTTT. The rearrangement uses TRBV6-6 and TRBJ2-2, with 7 bases matching TRBD2. CDR3 length: 14 residues. The V gene's germline CDR1 is MNHNY and CDR2 SVGAGI (reference sequence). Trimming at V came to 7 bases and at J to 7 bases, leaving 9 bases not matched to a gene.